Here is one T cell receptor (beta chain) with its context. Its antigen is unknown. 60 Vbeta and 13 Jbeta primers were used in PCR. The assay was immunoSEQ multiplex PCR, and TCRdb's table has in-frame clones only and misses some. The specimen's table records roughly 65,000 clones. The data derive from a study of cytomegalovirus exposure and HLA in healthy donors. Study at large: A preliminary data release comprised around 85 million unique TCRs obtained from HLA-typed donors. General study points: In a later analysis, HLA-C alleles had the fewest associated TCRs, DRB1 alleles the most.

V dropped 5 bases and J dropped 6; count of bases not matched to a gene: 12. CDR3 length equals 15 residues. The germline V gene has CDR1 SGHRS and CDR2 YFSETQ. The source is a boy between 10 and 17 years old in good health and CMV-seronegative. The sample was PBMCs. J is TRBJ1-2 and V is TRBV5-1; 8 nucleotides match TRBD1. CDR3 bases: TGCGCCAGCAGGCATGATTTCGGGACAGGTAATGGCTACACCTTC. Its translation is CASRHDFGTGNGYTF.